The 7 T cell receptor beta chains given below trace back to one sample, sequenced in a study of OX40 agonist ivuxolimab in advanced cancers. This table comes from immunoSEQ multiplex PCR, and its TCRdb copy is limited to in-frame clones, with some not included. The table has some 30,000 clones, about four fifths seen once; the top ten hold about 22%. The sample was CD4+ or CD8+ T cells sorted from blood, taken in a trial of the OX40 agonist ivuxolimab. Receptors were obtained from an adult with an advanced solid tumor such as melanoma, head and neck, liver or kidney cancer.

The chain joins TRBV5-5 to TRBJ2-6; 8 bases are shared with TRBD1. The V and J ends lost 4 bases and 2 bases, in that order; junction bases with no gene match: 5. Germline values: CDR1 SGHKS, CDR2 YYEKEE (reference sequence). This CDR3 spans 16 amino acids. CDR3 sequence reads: CASSTTTGAGANVLTF. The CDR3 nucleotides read TGTGCCAGCAGCACGACGACAGGGGCTGGGGCCAACGTCCTGACTTTC.

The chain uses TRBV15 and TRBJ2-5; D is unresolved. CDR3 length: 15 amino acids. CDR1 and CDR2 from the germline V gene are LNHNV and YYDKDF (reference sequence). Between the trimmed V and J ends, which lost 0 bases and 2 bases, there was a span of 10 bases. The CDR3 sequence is CATSRDRAPQETQYF. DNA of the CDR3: TGTGCCACCAGCAGAGATCGGGCACCTCAAGAGACCCAGTACTTC.

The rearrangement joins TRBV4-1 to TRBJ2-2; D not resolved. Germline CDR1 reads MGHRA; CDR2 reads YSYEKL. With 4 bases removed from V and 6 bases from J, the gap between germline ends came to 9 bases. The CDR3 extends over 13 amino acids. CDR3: CASSLYGAGELFF. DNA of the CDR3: TGCGCCAGCAGCCTCTATGGGGCCGGGGAGCTGTTTTTT.

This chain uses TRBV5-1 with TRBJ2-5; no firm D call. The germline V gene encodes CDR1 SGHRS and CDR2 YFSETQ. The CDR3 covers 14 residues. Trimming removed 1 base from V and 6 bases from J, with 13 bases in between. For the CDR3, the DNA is TGCGCCAGCAGCTTGCTCTTTGAAGGCAAGACCCAGTACTTC. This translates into CASSLLFEGKTQYF.

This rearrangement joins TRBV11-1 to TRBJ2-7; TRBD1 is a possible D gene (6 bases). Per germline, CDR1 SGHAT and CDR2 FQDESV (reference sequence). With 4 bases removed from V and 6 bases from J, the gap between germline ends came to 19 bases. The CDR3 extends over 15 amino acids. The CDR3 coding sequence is TGTGCCAGCAGCTACGAGGAGGACAGAGTAAGCGAGCAGTACTTC. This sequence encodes CASSYEEDRVSEQYF.

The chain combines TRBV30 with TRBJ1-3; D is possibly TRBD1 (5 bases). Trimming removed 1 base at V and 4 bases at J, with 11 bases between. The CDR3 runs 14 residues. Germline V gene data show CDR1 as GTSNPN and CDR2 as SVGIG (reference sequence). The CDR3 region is CAWSARRTGNTIYF. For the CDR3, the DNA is TGTGCCTGGAGTGCGCGCCGGACAGGAAACACCATATATTTT.

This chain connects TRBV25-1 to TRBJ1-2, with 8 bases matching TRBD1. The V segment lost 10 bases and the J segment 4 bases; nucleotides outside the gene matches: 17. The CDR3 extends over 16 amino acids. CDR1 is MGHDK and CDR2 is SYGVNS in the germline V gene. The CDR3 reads CATQRTGLAIGYGYTF. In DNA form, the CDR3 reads TGTGCCACCCAGAGGACAGGGCTGGCGATAGGCTATGGCTACACCTTC.